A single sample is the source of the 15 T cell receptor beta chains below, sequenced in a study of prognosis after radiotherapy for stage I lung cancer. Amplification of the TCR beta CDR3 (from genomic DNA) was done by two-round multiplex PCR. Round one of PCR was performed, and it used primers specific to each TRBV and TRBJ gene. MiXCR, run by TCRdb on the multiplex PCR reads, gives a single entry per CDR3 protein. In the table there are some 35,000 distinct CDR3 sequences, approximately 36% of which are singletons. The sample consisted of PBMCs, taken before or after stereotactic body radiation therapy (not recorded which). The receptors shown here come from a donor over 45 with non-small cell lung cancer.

CDR3 coding DNA: TGCGCCAGCAGCCAGACAGGGACTTCCTACAATGAGCAGTTCTTC. As protein: CASSQTGTSYNEQFF. The chain carries TRBV5-1 and TRBJ2-1; TRBD1 might be the D (7 bases). V dropped 4 bases and J dropped 1 base, with 12 bases sitting between them. This CDR3 has 15 amino acids. The germline gives CDR1 SGHRS, CDR2 YFSETQ.

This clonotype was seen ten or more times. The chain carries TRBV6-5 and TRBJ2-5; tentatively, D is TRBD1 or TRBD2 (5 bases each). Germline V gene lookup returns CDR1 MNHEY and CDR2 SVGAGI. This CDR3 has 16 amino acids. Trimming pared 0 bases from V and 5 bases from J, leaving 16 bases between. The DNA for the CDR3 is TGTGCCAGCAGTTACTCGGGGCCAGAAAGAGGGGAGACCCAGTACTTC. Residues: CASSYSGPERGETQYF.

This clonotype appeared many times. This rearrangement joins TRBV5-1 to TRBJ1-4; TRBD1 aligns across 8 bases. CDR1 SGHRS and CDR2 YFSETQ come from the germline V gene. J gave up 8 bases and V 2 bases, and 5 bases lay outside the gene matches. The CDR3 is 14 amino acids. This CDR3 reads CASSFTGGNEKLFF. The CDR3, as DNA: TGCGCCAGCAGCTTTACAGGGGGTAACGAAAAACTGTTTTTT.

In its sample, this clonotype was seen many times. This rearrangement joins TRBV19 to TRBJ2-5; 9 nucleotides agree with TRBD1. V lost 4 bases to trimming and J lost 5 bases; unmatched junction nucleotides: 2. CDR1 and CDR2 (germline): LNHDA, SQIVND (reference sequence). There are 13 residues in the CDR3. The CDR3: CASSNRGLETQYF. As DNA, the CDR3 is TGTGCCAGTAGTAACAGGGGGCTGGAGACCCAGTACTTC.

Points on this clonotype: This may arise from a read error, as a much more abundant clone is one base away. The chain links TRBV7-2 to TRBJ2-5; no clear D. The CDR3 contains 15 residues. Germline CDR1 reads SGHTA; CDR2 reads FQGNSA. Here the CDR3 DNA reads TGTGCCATCAGCTTAGCAGAAACCCCCCAAGAGACCCAGTACTTC. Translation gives CAISLAETPQETQYF.

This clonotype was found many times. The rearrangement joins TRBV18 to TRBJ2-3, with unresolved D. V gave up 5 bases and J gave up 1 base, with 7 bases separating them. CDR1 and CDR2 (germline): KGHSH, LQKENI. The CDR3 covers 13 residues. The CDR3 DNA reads TGTGCCAGCTCAGGATTCGGCACAGATACGCAGTATTTT. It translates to CASSGFGTDTQYF.

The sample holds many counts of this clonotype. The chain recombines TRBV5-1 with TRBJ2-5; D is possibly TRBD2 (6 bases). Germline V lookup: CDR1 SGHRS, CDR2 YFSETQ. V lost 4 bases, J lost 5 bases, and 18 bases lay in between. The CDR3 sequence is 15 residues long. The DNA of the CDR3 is TGCGCCAGCAGCGGCACCTCGGGAGTGGGGGAGACCCAGTACTTC. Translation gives CASSGTSGVGETQYF.

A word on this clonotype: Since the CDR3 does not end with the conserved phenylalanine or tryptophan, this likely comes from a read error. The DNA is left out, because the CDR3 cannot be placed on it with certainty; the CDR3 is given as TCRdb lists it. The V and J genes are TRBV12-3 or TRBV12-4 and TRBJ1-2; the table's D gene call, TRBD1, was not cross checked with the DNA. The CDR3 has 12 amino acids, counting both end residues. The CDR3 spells CASRRDVLRDTS.

CDR3 region: CASRPNRGGNTGELFF. The CDR3 DNA sequence: TGTGCCAGCAGGCCTAACAGGGGGGGGAACACCGGGGAGCTGTTTTTT. The rearrangement links TRBV12-3 or TRBV12-4 to TRBJ2-2; possibly TRBD1 for D (8 bases). The CDR3 covers 16 residues. The V gene lost 6 bases and the J gene lost 1 base, with 15 bases spanning the gap.

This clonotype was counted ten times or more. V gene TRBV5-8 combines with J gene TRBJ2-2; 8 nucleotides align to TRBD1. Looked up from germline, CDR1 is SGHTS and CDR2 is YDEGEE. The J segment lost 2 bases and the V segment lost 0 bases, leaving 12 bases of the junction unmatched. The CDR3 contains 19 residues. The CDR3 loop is CASSLAAVDRGYNTGELFF. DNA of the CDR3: TGTGCCAGCAGCTTGGCCGCAGTTGACAGGGGCTATAACACCGGGGAGCTGTTTTTT.

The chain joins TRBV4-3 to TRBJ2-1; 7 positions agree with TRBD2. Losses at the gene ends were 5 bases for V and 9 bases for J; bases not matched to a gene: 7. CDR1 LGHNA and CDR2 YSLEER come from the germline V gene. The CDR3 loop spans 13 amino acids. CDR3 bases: TGCGCCAGCAGCTCGCGACTAGCTGGTGAGCAGTTCTTC. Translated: CASSSRLAGEQFF.

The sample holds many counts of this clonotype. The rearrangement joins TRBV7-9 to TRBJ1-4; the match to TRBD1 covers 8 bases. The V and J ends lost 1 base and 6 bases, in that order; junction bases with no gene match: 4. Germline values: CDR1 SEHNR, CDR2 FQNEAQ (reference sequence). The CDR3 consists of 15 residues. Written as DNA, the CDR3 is TGTGCCAGCAGCTTAGTTGGCAGGGGGCATGAAAAACTGTTTTTT. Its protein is CASSLVGRGHEKLFF.

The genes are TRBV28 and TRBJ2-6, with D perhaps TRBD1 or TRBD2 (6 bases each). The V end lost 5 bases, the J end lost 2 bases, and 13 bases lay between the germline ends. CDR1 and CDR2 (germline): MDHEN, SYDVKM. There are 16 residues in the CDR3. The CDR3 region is CASSVEGGAGANVLTF. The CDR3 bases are TGTGCCAGCAGTGTAGAGGGGGGCGCTGGGGCCAACGTCCTGACTTTC.

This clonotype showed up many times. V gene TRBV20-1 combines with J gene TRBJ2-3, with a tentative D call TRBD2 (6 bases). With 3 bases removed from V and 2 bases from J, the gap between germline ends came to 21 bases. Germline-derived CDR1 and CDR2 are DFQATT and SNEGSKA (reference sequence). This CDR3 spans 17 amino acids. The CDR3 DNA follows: TGCAGTGCTAGGGGGGGTTTGATTACTACTATCACAGATACGCAGTATTTT. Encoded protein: CSARGGLITTITDTQYF.

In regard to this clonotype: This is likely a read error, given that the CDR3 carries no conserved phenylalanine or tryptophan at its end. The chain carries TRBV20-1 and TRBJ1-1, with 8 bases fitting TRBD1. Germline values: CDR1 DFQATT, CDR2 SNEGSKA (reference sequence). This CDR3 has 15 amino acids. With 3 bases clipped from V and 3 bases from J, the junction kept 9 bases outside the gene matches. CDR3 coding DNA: TGCAGTGCTAGCGACCCGGGACAGGTAGACACTGAAGCTTTCTCT. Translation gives CSASDPGQVDTEAFS.